This TCR beta chain was recovered during a study of blood T cell repertoires in COVID-19 (dated by TCRdb to the early 2020s). For the study in its entirety: Samples from collaborators originated in the United States, Italy and Spain and spanned both the acute and convalescent phases of COVID-19. The prospective study material was composed of cDNA or gDNA derived from T cells, B-cell-depleted T cells, or PBMCs. Subjects who had been exposed to COVID-19, were actively infected with it, or had recovered from it provided the deeply sampled blood TCRbeta repertoires that made up the dataset. A freely available public database, intended as a resource for researchers studying the immune response to SARS-CoV-2, is where the repertoires were released. Samples were obtained from the ongoing ImmuneRACE study (first 160 participants) and from 1,254 subjects provided by 6 global collaborators. The sample metadata nearly always contained a de-identified subject ID, COVID-19 status, age in years and sex. Where available, HLA class I and class II types were taken from metadata supplied by the sample provider and were not determined by assay-based typing. Here is what the overall study found, with its caveats: Clinical and demographic metadata were provided uncurated, with the amount varying by source and participant.

A note on this clone: There is no known antigen for this receptor. The sample holds no much larger clone one base away, and base qualities are not on file.

Looking up the germline V gene (reference sequence) yields CDR1 LGHDT and CDR2 YNNKEL. Counted from cysteine to phenylalanine, this CDR3 has 13 amino acids. Only CDR3 DNA is held: 39 bases, read in frame from base 1. V is cut by 4 bases and J by 7 bases, and the space between the germline ends is 13 bases. The collaborating institutions used their own protocols to collect whole blood in K2EDTA tubes. For TCRbeta analysis, collaborator samples were shipped as frozen whole blood, as isolated PBMCs, or as DNA extracted from either sample type. The immunoSEQ Assay, a bias-controlled multiplex PCR, was used to amplify TCRbeta CDR3 regions from genomic DNA. On the study's bioinformatics: The number of nucleated cells in each sample was estimated from the amplification of reference gene primers within the assay. To quantify the absolute abundance of each unique TCRbeta CDR3 rearrangement, sequence reads were collapsed and filtered. For each sample, productive Simpson clonality was calculated as the square root of Simpson's diversity index across productive rearrangements. Entries here come from immuneACCESS through TCRdb and include only in-frame sequences with V and J called. Some clones fail to appear in such tables; in the studies checked, an unresolved V gene covers under half of the shortfall, and the cause of the remainder is unknown. The DNA was the basis for D and trimming; V, J and clone size are from that table. This sample comprises roughly 53,000 clones, just under 85% of them detected only once. Jointly, the top ten make up more than 13% of the sample.

Sequencing was carried out using peripheral blood. The sequence joins TRBV3-1 (or the pseudogene TRBV3-2) to TRBJ1-2, with no confidently assigned D gene. This clonotype originated in a human donor in a cohort sampled during active COVID-19. The CDR3 protein: CASSRGYGGGYTF. In nucleotides, the sequence is TGTGCCAGCAGCCGAGGATACGGTGGTGGCTACACCTTC.